The text below deals with one TCR beta chain. Its antigen is unidentified. Researchers ran the PCR with 60 Vbeta and 13 Jbeta primers. Only in-frame clones appear in the TCRdb table, and some are missing; sequencing was by immunoSEQ multiplex PCR. The sample lists 140,000 or so clones; nearly 90% were seen once. Germline V gene data show CDR1 as MNHEY and CDR2 as SVGAGI. The CDR3 contains 13 residues. V lost 6 bases to trimming and J lost 7 bases; unmatched junction nucleotides: 6. The sample originates from a study of cytomegalovirus exposure and HLA in healthy donors. Looking at the study overall: Of the donors genotyped, approximately 400 in all, around 77% fell in the Caucasian-associated ancestry cluster.

Study-level findings and limits: The study designated roughly 150 TCR beta chains cytomegalovirus-associated.

Donors in the study were healthy people who gave bone marrow. Sampled while nominally healthy, donors likely had unrecorded immune exposures. This sequence originates from a woman aged 40 to 50 in good health and CMV-seronegative. The chain carries TRBV6-5 and TRBJ1-1; TRBD1 matches 9 bases. Sequencing was carried out using PBMCs. The DNA for the CDR3 is TGTGCCAGCAGAGAGGACAGGGGTTTTGAAGCTTTCTTT. Translated, it gives CASREDRGFEAFF.